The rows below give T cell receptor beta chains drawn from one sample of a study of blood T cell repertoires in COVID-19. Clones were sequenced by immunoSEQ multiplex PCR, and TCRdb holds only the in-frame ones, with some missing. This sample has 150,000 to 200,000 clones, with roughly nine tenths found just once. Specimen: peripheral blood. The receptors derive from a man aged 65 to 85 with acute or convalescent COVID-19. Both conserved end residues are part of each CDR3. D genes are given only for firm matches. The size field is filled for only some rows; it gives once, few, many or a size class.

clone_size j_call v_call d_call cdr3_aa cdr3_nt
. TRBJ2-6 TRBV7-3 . CASSRTGGGANVLTF TGTGCCAGCAGTCGTACCGGCGGTGGGGCCAACGTCCTGACTTTC
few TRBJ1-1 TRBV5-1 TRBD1 CASSLTGDTEAFF TGCGCCAGCAGCTTAACAGGGGACACTGAAGCTTTCTTT
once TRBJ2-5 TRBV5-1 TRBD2 CASSPGTSGAGPYQETQYF TGCGCCAGCAGCCCCGGGACTAGCGGGGCTGGACCGTACCAAGAGACCCAGTACTTC
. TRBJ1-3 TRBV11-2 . CASSLEWAGSGNTIYF TGTGCCAGCAGCTTAGAATGGGCAGGCTCTGGAAACACCATATATTTT
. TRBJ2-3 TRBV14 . CASSVRVSTDTQYF TGTGCCAGCAGCGTTCGGGTCAGCACAGATACGCAGTATTTT
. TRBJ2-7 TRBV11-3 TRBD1 CASSLDGTGAYEQYF TGTGCCAGCAGCTTAGATGGGACAGGGGCCTACGAGCAGTACTTC
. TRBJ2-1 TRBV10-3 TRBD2 CAIAGLADEQFF TGTGCCATCGCGGGACTAGCGGACGAGCAGTTCTTC
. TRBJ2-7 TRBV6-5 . CAASGQANYEQYF TGTGCCGCGTCTGGTCAGGCGAACTACGAGCAGTACTTC
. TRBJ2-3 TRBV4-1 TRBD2 CASSLLLAGASTDTQYF TGCGCCAGCAGCCTGTTACTAGCGGGGGCAAGCACAGATACGCAGTATTTT
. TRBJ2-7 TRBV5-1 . CASSLVPGSSYEQYF TGCGCCAGCAGCTTGGTTCCGGGGAGCTCCTACGAGCAGTACTTC
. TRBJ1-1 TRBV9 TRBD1 CASSPSGTGNTEAFF TGTGCCAGCAGCCCCTCCGGGACAGGCAACACTGAAGCTTTCTTT
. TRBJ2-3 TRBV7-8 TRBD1 CASSLGGGRGTQYF TGTGCCAGCAGCTTAGGAGGGGGCCGAGGTACGCAGTATTTT
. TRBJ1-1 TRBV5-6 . CASSLRGRETEAFF TGTGCCAGCAGCCTCCGGGGTAGGGAGACTGAAGCTTTCTTT
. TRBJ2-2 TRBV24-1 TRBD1 CATSGTGSTGELFF TGTGCCACCAGTGGGACAGGGAGCACCGGGGAGCTGTTTTTT
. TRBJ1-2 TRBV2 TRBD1 CASSSQGQHYGYTF TGTGCCAGCAGTTCACAGGGACAGCACTATGGCTACACCTTC
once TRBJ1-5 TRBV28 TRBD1 CASTQGTQGINQPQHF TGTGCCAGCACCCAAGGCACACAGGGGATCAATCAGCCCCAGCATTTT
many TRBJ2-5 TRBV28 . CATIDTGDGATQYF TGTGCCACCATAGACACGGGGGACGGTGCGACCCAGTACTTC
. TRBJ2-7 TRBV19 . CASSNRWSAPYEQYF TGTGCCAGTAGTAACCGATGGAGCGCACCCTACGAGCAGTACTTC
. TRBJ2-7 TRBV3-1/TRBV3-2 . CASSQGSRASYEQYF TGTGCCAGCAGCCAGGGCAGCAGGGCCTCCTACGAGCAGTACTTC
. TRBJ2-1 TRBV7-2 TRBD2 CASSPRRSGTGYNEQFF TGTGCCAGCAGCCCGAGGCGAAGCGGGACCGGGTACAATGAGCAGTTCTTC
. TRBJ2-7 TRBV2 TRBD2 CASSPEALAVSYEQYF TGTGCCAGCAGCCCCGAGGCACTAGCGGTCTCCTACGAGCAGTACTTC
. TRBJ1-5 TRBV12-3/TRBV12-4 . CASSLRITPQHF TGTGCCAGCAGCCTGAGGATAACGCCCCAGCATTTT